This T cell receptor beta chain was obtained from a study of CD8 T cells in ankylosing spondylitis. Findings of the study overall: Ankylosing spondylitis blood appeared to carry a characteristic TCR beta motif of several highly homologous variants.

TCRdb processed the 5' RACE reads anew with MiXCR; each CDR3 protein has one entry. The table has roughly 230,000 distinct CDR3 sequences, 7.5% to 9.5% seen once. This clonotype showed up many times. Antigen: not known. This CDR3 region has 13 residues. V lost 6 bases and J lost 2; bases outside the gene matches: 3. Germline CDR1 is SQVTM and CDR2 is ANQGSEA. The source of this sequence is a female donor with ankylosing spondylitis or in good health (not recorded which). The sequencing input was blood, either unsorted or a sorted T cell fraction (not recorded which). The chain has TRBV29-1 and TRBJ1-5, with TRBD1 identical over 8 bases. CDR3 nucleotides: TGCAGCGTGATGGGACAGGGCAATCAGCCCCAGCATTTT. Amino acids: CSVMGQGNQPQHF.